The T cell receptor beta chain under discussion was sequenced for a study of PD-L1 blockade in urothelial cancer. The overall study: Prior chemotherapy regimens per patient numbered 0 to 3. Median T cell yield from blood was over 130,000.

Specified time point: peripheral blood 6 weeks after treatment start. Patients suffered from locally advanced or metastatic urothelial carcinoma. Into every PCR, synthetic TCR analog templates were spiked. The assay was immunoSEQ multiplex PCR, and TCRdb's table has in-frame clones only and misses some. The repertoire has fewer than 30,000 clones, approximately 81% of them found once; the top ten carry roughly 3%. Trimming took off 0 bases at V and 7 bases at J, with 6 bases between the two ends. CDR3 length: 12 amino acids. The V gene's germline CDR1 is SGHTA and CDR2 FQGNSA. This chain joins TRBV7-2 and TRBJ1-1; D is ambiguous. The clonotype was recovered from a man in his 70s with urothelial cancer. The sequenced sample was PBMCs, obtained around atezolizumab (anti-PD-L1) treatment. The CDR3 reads CASSLARFEAFF. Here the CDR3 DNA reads TGTGCCAGCAGCTTAGCCAGATTTGAAGCTTTCTTT.